This T cell receptor (beta chain) emerged from a study of blood T cell repertoires in COVID-19. At the level of the study: Sites in the United States, Italy and Spain provided acute and convalescent COVID-19 samples. T cells, B-cell-depleted T cells, or PBMCs provided the cDNA or gDNA that served as material.

As processed by the authors: Estimates of nucleated cell counts were drawn from the amplification of reference gene primers. Assay: immunoSEQ multiplex PCR; the TCRdb copy retains only in-frame clones and omits some. V, J and clone size derive from that table, while D and trimming were established from the DNA sequence. Among more than 12,000 clones, 85% to 90% were seen once, and the ten largest hold approximately 2.9%. This CDR3 comprises 14 residues. V dropped 3 bases and J dropped 0 bases, with 8 bases sitting between them. Germline-derived CDR1 and CDR2 are SGHAT and FQNNGV. The receptor comes from a human donor in a cohort sampled during active COVID-19. Specimen: peripheral blood. The chain carries TRBV11-2 and TRBJ1-1; D ambiguous. This chain's CDR3 is CASSLALMNTEAFF. CDR3 in DNA: TGTGCCAGCAGCTTGGCCCTGATGAACACTGAAGCTTTCTTT.